Each of the 24 T cell receptor beta chains below was sequenced from the same sample in a study of molecular identifiers for immune sequencing clone quantification. TCRdb itself ran the PCR reads through MiXCR, one entry per CDR3 protein. The table records 90,000 to 120,000 distinct CDR3 sequences, roughly 34% of them present only once. What was sequenced was naive CD8+ T cells from blood, with Jurkat cell RNA spiked in. Noted subset: FACS-sorted CD8+CD4-CCR7+CD45RA+ naive T cells. The origin of the receptors is a human donor in good health. Some libraries in this study had Jurkat cell RNA spiked in.

The chain uses TRBV14 and TRBJ2-7; the D is unclear. Trimming pared 4 bases from V and 3 bases from J, leaving 7 bases between. CDR3 length: 12 residues. Per the germline V gene, CDR1 is SGHDN and CDR2 is FVKESK. CDR3 coding DNA: TGTGCCAGCAGCCTCGCGTACTACGAGCAGTACTTC. Protein sequence: CASSLAYYEQYF.

This clonotype has a count of ten or more. CDR3 residues: CASSSVRWEELGKNIQYF. In DNA form, the CDR3 reads TGTGCCAGCAGCTCGGTTCGGTGGGAGGAGTTGGGCAAAAACATTCAGTACTTC. The V gene is TRBV7-2, the J gene TRBJ2-4; possible D gene TRBD2, 6 bases. Trimming removed 4 bases from V and 3 bases from J, with 22 bases in between. The CDR3 extends over 18 amino acids. CDR1 is SGHTA and CDR2 is FQGNSA in the germline V gene.

In regard to this clonotype: A much larger clone sits a single nucleotide away, making a read error possible. V gene TRBV28 combines with J gene TRBJ2-3; D is ambiguous. V was shortened by 6 bases and J by 5 bases, with 21 bases between the two germline ends. The CDR3 length is 16 residues. From germline, CDR1 is MDHEN and CDR2 SYDVKM. CDR3 bases: TGTGCCAGCAGATCCCTCGACAAGCTAAGTAAAGATACGCAGTATTTT. Encoded protein: CASRSLDKLSKDTQYF. The full variable domain, rest sourced from reference TRBV28 and TRBJ2-3, is DVKVTQSSRYLVKRTGEKVFLECVQDMDHENMFWYRQDPGLGLRLIYFSYDVKMKEKGDIPEGYSVSREKKERFSLILESASTNQTSMYLCASRSLDKLSKDTQYFGPGTRLTVL.

This clonotype showed up just a few times. CDR3 DNA: TGTGCCAGCAGAAACGACAGCTACTATGGCTACACCTTC. It codes for CASRNDSYYGYTF. J is TRBJ1-2 and V is TRBV9; possibly TRBD1 for D (5 bases). Between the trimmed V and J ends, which lost 5 bases and 3 bases, there was a span of 11 bases. This CDR3 is built from 13 residues. The germline V gene encodes CDR1 SGDLS and CDR2 YYNGEE.

V is TRBV27 and J is TRBJ2-7; TRBD2 matches at 7 bases. Trimming took 5 bases from V and 4 from J; bases not matched to a gene: 11. Germline V CDR1 and CDR2: MNHEY, SMNVEV (reference sequence). This CDR3 is built from 15 residues. This CDR3 is CASSPGLVSVYEQYF. For the CDR3, the DNA is TGTGCCAGCAGTCCCGGACTAGTCTCCGTGTACGAGCAGTACTTC.

There are many counts of this clonotype. The V and J genes are TRBV7-2 and TRBJ2-3, with 9 positions matching TRBD2. In germline, CDR1 is SGHTA, CDR2 FQGNSA. The CDR3 covers 16 residues. Unmatched junction bases numbered 7, after V lost 5 bases and J lost 1 base. The CDR3, as DNA: TGTGCCAGCAGCCCCCGACTAGCGGCGGGCACAGATACGCAGTATTTT. It codes for CASSPRLAAGTDTQYF. The full variable domain, its missing parts supplied by reference TRBV7-2 and TRBJ2-3, is GAGVSQSPSNKVTEKGKDVELRCDPISGHTALYWYRQSLGQGLEFLIYFQGNSAPDKSGLPSDRFSAERTGGSVSTLTIQRTQQEDSAVYLCASSPRLAAGTDTQYFGPGTRLTVL.

This clonotype was observed many times. This chain connects TRBV4-1 to TRBJ2-5; the D is unclear. Germline V CDR1 and CDR2: MGHRA, YSYEKL. The CDR3 contains 12 residues. Trimming removed 4 bases from V and 5 bases from J, with 8 bases in between. This CDR3 is CASSLDRETQYF. The CDR3 DNA reads as TGCGCCAGCAGCCTTGATCGGGAGACCCAGTACTTC.

Concerning this clonotype: This may come from a read error, since a much larger clone is one base off. The conserved phenylalanine or tryptophan normally closing the CDR3 is absent here, so this likely arose from a read error. The CDR3 here is CASSARTGGTEAFY. Written as DNA, the CDR3 is TGTGCCAGCAGCGCTAGGACAGGGGGCACTGAAGCTTTCTAT. The rearrangement joins TRBV7-9 to TRBJ1-1, with 10 bases identical to TRBD1. The V and J ends lost 5 bases and 4 bases, in that order; junction bases with no gene match: 4. The CDR3 has 14 amino acids. Germline V gene lookup returns CDR1 SEHNR and CDR2 FQNEAQ (reference sequence).

V is TRBV20-1 and J is TRBJ2-3; 12 nucleotides align to TRBD2. V shed 4 bases, J shed 1 base, and the junction held 12 bases outside the gene matches. Germline loops: CDR1 DFQATT, CDR2 SNEGSKA (reference sequence). This CDR3 has 18 amino acids. CDR3 bases: TGCAGTGCTATAGGACTAGCGGGAATCCGAGGGGGCACAGATACGCAGTATTTT. Translating gives CSAIGLAGIRGGTDTQYF.

The rearrangement links TRBV10-3 to TRBJ2-6; D perhaps matches TRBD2 (6 bases). The CDR3 is 16 amino acids. Germline values: CDR1 ENHRY, CDR2 SYGVKD. V was trimmed by 4 bases and J by 4 bases, leaving 14 bases between them. The CDR3, as DNA: TGTGCCATCAGTGCTCCGGAGGGGACGGGGGCCAACGTCCTGACTTTC. It specifies CAISAPEGTGANVLTF.

On this clonotype: A much larger clone is a single base away; this may be a read error. The rearrangement uses TRBV6-5 and TRBJ2-7; 7 bases align to TRBD1. The CDR3 loop spans 13 amino acids. Trimming removed 6 bases from V and 7 bases from J; junction bases left unmatched: 9. Germline loops: CDR1 MNHEY, CDR2 SVGAGI. CDR3 in DNA: TGTGCCAGCAGCCCTGCATCGACAGGGGAGCAGTACTTC. It specifies CASSPASTGEQYF.

This clonotype was recorded a few times. The genes are TRBV20-1 and TRBJ2-7; TRBD2 agrees at 8 bases. This CDR3 region has 13 residues. With V trimmed by 5 bases and J by 2 bases, 5 bases remained unmatched. The germline CDR1 and CDR2 sequences are DFQATT and SNEGSKA (reference sequence). CDR3 protein: CSAGRGGPYEQYF. The DNA of the CDR3 is TGCAGTGCTGGACGGGGGGGTCCCTACGAGCAGTACTTC.

As concerns this clonotype: A much larger clonotype is one base distant, so this may be a read error. The chain has TRBV28 and TRBJ1-5, with TRBD1 matching over 7 bases. The CDR3 length is 18 residues. CDR1 is MDHEN, CDR2 SYDVKM, per germline. Here the CDR3 DNA reads TGTGCCAGCAGTTACGGGAATCAGGGGGTATATAGCAATCAGCCCCAGCAATTT. Translating it yields CASSYGNQGVYSNQPQQF.

The chain joins TRBV27 to TRBJ2-3; TRBD1 might be the D (5 bases). V lost 2 bases and J 3 bases, leaving 12 bases between the germline ends. Per germline, CDR1 MNHEY and CDR2 SMNVEV (reference sequence). The CDR3 runs to 15 residues. The CDR3 DNA follows: TGTGCCAGCAGTTTAACAATGACAGAAACAGATACGCAGTATTTT. Translation gives CASSLTMTETDTQYF.

In its sample, this clonotype was seen a few times. This sequence joins TRBV20-1 and TRBJ2-7; D remains ambiguous. V shed 0 bases and J shed 0 bases, with 12 bases lying between them. The CDR3 extends over 15 amino acids. The germline gives CDR1 DFQATT, CDR2 SNEGSKA (reference sequence). As DNA, the CDR3 is TGCAGTGCTAGAGATCCGGGTGAAGCCTCCTACGAGCAGTACTTC. It codes for CSARDPGEASYEQYF.

V is TRBV6-1 and J is TRBJ2-7; D unclear. The CDR3 extends over 12 amino acids. V shed 3 bases and J shed 2 bases, with 5 bases lying between them. Germline V lookup: CDR1 MNHNS, CDR2 SASEGT. The CDR3 here is CASSDGAYEQYF. CDR3 nucleotide sequence: TGTGCCAGCAGTGATGGGGCCTACGAGCAGTACTTC.

There are many counts of this clonotype. V usage is TRBV28 and J usage is TRBJ2-3, with a weak D call TRBD2 (6 bases). The V gene lost 6 bases and the J gene lost 7 bases, with 14 bases spanning the gap. The CDR3 totals 13 residues. CDR1 is MDHEN and CDR2 is SYDVKM in the germline V gene. The CDR3 loop reads CASSWRASYTQYF. CDR3 in DNA: TGTGCCAGCAGCTGGAGGGCATCCTATACGCAGTATTTT.

This clonotype was picked up a small number of times. The V gene is TRBV2, the J gene TRBJ2-3; D is ambiguous. V gave up 7 bases and J gave up 2 bases, with 10 bases separating them. The CDR3 length is 13 residues. CDR1 and CDR2 (germline): SNHLY, FYNNEI. The CDR3 bases are TGTGCCAGCACTGGGTTATCCACAGATACGCAGTATTTT. It is translated as CASTGLSTDTQYF.

Ten or more counts support this clonotype. The rearrangement joins TRBV28 to TRBJ2-7, with unresolved D. Germline V gives CDR1 MDHEN, CDR2 SYDVKM. V lost 6 bases and J 2 bases, leaving 14 bases between the germline ends. The CDR3 contains 14 residues. CDR3 nucleotide sequence: TGTGCCAGCAGCCGGCGAGTATCCACCTACGAGCAGTACTTC. Translation: CASSRRVSTYEQYF.

This clonotype was counted at least ten times. The gene calls are TRBV4-3 and TRBJ1-1; D call uncertain. Germline loops: CDR1 LGHNA, CDR2 YSLEER. The CDR3 runs to 14 residues. Trimming took 4 bases from V and 3 from J, leaving 12 bases between them. CDR3 region: CASSRYRLDTEAFF. The CDR3 coding sequence is TGCGCCAGCAGCCGCTACCGACTAGACACTGAAGCTTTCTTT.

This clonotype was picked up many times. This chain links TRBV3-1 with TRBJ1-5; TRBD1 aligns across 8 bases. Germline V lookup: CDR1 LGHDT, CDR2 YNNKEL (reference sequence). The CDR3 has 16 amino acids. After removal of 4 bases from V and 5 bases from J, the junction contained 10 bases not matched to a gene. The CDR3 loop reads CASSLIPGQEYQPQHF. The CDR3 coding sequence is TGTGCCAGCAGCCTAATCCCGGGACAGGAGTATCAGCCCCAGCATTTT.

This clonotype has just a few counts. The chain employs TRBV20-1 and TRBJ2-1; 11 nucleotides line up with TRBD2. The V gene's germline CDR1 is DFQATT and CDR2 SNEGSKA (reference sequence). This CDR3 is 14 amino acids long. Trimming took 5 bases from V and 8 from J; bases not matched to a gene: 8. The CDR3 spells CSALTSGSWDEQFF. The DNA of the CDR3 is TGCAGTGCTCTCACTAGCGGGAGTTGGGATGAGCAGTTCTTC.

This clonotype has a count of ten or more. V usage is TRBV7-2 and J usage is TRBJ2-3, with D perhaps assigned TRBD1 or TRBD2 (5 bases each). CDR1 is SGHTA and CDR2 is FQGNSA in the germline V gene. V was pared by 2 bases and J by 1 base, with 7 bases between. The CDR3 runs to 14 residues. The CDR3 sequence: CASSLLGGTDTQYF. CDR3 DNA sequence: TGTGCCAGCAGCTTATTGGGGGGCACAGATACGCAGTATTTT.

To note about this clonotype: This may be a read error, as it is one base from a much larger clone. This chain links TRBV6-2 or TRBV6-3 with TRBJ2-4; D is uncertain. The CDR3 contains 15 residues. Germline assignment: CDR1 MNHEY and CDR2 SVGEGT. Trimming removed 8 bases at V and 0 bases at J, with 14 bases between. The CDR3 nucleotides are TGTGCCAGCGAAACCGGGTCCTTAGCCAAAAACATTCAGTACTTC. The encoded protein is CASETGSLAKNIQYF.